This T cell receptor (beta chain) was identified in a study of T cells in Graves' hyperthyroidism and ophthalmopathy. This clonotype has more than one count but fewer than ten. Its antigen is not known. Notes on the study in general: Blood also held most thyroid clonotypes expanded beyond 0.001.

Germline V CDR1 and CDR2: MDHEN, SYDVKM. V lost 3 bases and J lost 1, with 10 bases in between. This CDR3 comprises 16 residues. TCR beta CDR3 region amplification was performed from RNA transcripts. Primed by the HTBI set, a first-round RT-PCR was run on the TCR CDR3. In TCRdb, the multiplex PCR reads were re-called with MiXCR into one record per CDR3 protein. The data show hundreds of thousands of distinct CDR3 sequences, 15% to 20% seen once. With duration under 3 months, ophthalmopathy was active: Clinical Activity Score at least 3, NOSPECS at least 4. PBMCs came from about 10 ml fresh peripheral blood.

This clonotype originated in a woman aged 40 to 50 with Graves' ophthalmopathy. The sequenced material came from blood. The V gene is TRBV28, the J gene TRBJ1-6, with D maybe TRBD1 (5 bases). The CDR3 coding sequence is TGTGCCAGCAGTTTCGGCGGGGGATCCTATAATTCACCCCTCCACTTT. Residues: CASSFGGGSYNSPLHF.